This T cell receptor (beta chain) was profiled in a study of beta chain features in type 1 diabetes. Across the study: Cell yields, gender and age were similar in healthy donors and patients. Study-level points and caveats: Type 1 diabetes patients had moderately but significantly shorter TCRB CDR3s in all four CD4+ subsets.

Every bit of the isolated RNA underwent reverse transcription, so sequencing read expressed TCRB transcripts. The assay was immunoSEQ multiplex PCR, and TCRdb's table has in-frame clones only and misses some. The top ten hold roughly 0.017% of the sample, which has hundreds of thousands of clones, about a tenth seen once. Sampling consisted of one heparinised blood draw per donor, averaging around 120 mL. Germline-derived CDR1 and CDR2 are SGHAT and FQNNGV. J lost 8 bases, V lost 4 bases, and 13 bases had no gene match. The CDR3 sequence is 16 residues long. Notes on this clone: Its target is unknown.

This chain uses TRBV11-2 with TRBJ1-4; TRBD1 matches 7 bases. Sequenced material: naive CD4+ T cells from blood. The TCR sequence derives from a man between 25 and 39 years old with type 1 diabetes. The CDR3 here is CASSSRDRASREKLFF. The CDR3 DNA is TGTGCCAGCAGCTCCCGCGACAGGGCGTCTCGGGAAAAACTGTTTTTT.